Listed below are T cell receptor beta chains from one sample, sequenced in a study of blood T cell repertoires in COVID-19. Libraries were prepared by immunoSEQ multiplex PCR; TCRdb keeps only in-frame clonotypes and omits some of them. The sample contains over 60,000 clones, roughly nine tenths of which appear only once. Sequences were obtained from peripheral blood. The receptors were gathered from a woman at least 80 years old with active or convalescent COVID-19. The CDR3 runs from the conserved cysteine through the conserved F or W. The order of the fields is V gene, J gene, D gene, clone size, CDR3 protein, CDR3 DNA. The D gene is left open where the match is weak. Clone size is shown for a subset of rows, as once, few, many or a class of expanded clone.

>TRBV5-6|TRBJ1-5|.|.
CASSLEGALGNQPQHF
TGTGCCAGCAGCTTGGAAGGGGCCCTTGGCAATCAGCCCCAGCATTTT
>TRBV7-3|TRBJ2-7|TRBD1|.
CASSSSGTGKWEQYF
TGTGCCAGCAGCTCATCCGGGACAGGGAAATGGGAGCAGTACTTC
>TRBV4-1|TRBJ1-5|TRBD1|.
CASSIRQGSNQPQHF
TGCGCCAGCAGCATTAGACAGGGTAGCAATCAGCCCCAGCATTTT
>TRBV18|TRBJ1-5|.|.
CASSPPSGSNQPQHF
TGTGCCAGCTCACCACCATCAGGGTCAAATCAGCCCCAGCATTTT
>TRBV7-2|TRBJ2-5|TRBD2|.
CASSLSGGAETQYF
TGTGCCAGCAGCTTGAGCGGGGGGGCGGAGACCCAGTACTTC
>TRBV2|TRBJ2-5|TRBD1|.
CASSALGYRGLQETQYF
TGTGCCAGCAGTGCTTTAGGGTACAGGGGCTTGCAAGAGACCCAGTACTTC
>TRBV14|TRBJ2-6|.|few
CASSQRSSGANVLTF
TGTGCCAGCAGCCAACGGTCCTCTGGGGCCAACGTCCTGACTTTC
>TRBV5-6|TRBJ2-7|.|.
CASSTGSGPYEQYF
TGTGCCAGCAGCACGGGATCTGGCCCCTACGAGCAGTACTTC
>TRBV28|TRBJ1-6|.|.
CASSLNRRPYNSPLHF
TGTGCCAGCAGTTTAAATAGGAGGCCTTATAATTCACCCCTCCACTTT
>TRBV28|TRBJ1-1|TRBD1|.
CASRSGTGGAGAFF
TGTGCCAGCAGGTCCGGGACAGGGGGCGCAGGCGCTTTCTTT
>TRBV5-4|TRBJ2-7|TRBD1|.
CASSLGTGDTYEQYF
TGTGCCAGCAGCTTGGGGACAGGTGACACCTACGAGCAGTACTTC
>TRBV7-8|TRBJ1-1|TRBD1|.
CASSLGDSIAWAFF
TGTGCCAGCAGCCTCGGGGACAGTATCGCCTGGGCTTTCTTT
>TRBV7-2|TRBJ2-7|.|.
CASSLARHGDYEQYF
TGTGCCAGCAGCTTAGCGCGTCACGGGGACTACGAGCAGTACTTC
>TRBV28|TRBJ2-3|TRBD1|.
CASRWTGGTDTQYF
TGTGCCAGCAGGTGGACAGGGGGGACAGATACGCAGTATTTT
>TRBV9|TRBJ1-2|.|.
CASSVETTNYGYTF
TGTGCCAGCAGCGTAGAGACAACTAACTATGGCTACACCTTC
>TRBV20-1|TRBJ2-7|TRBD1|.
CSASHEGTGPYEQYF
TGCAGTGCTAGTCATGAAGGGACAGGGCCGTACGAGCAGTACTTC
>TRBV11-3|TRBJ2-1|TRBD2|.
CASSPRTSGAGGEQFF
TGTGCCAGCAGCCCAAGGACTAGCGGGGCCGGGGGTGAGCAGTTCTTC
>TRBV27|TRBJ2-4|TRBD2|.
CATPAGGRNIQYF
TGTGCCACCCCCGCGGGGGGGAGAAACATTCAGTACTTC